This T cell receptor beta chain was captured in a study of OX40 agonist ivuxolimab in advanced cancers. The protocol was immunoSEQ multiplex PCR, while the TCRdb copy is restricted to in-frame clones and leaves out a portion. This table has roughly 90,000 clones, about 89% appearing once. Concerning this clone itself: Its antigen remains unidentified.

Study results and limitations: On average, CD8+ T cells showed a greater number of expanded clones than CD4+.

The CDR3 is made up of 14 amino acids. Germline V CDR1 and CDR2: SQVTM, ANQGSEA. Trimming cost V 3 bases and J 1 base; bases outside gene matches: 2. The TCR sequence derives from an adult with an advanced solid tumor such as melanoma, head and neck, liver or kidney cancer. This sequence joins TRBV29-1 and TRBJ2-3, with TRBD2 identical over 9 bases. The material sequenced was CD4+ or CD8+ T cells sorted from blood, taken in a trial of the OX40 agonist ivuxolimab. The CDR3: CSVDRTSGTDTQYF. CDR3 in DNA: TGCAGCGTTGATAGGACTAGCGGCACAGATACGCAGTATTTT.